The 28 T cell receptor beta chains below all came from one sample that was sequenced in a study of blood T cell repertoires in COVID-19. This table comes from immunoSEQ multiplex PCR, and its TCRdb copy is limited to in-frame clones, with some not included. Here the sample spans 80,000 to 95,000 clones, 86% being singletons. The specimen was peripheral blood. The receptors derive from a man between 50 and 59 years old with active or convalescent COVID-19.

V gene TRBV3-1 (or the pseudogene TRBV3-2) combines with J gene TRBJ1-2; D is undetermined. This CDR3 comprises 16 residues. V lost 3 bases to trimming and J lost 7 bases, with 21 bases between them. CDR1 LGHDT and CDR2 YNNKEL come from the germline V gene (reference sequence). The CDR3 region has the DNA TGTGCCAGCAGCCAGGACGCCGAGGGAAGGCTCTCTGGCTACACCTTC. Protein sequence: CASSQDAEGRLSGYTF.

The gene calls are TRBV6-5 and TRBJ2-7; no clear D. The CDR3 totals 12 residues. CDR1 is MNHEY, CDR2 SVGAGI, per germline. V was trimmed by 7 bases and J by 2 bases, leaving 9 bases between them. CDR3 loop: CASTDKAYEQYF. CDR3 coding DNA: TGTGCCAGCACCGACAAAGCCTACGAGCAGTACTTC.

For the CDR3, the DNA is TGTGCCAGCAGCTTGGTGAGACAAGAGACCCAGTACTTC. It translates to CASSLVRQETQYF. The chain recombines TRBV5-6 with TRBJ2-5, with no clear D. Germline CDR1 is SGHDT and CDR2 is YYEEEE. The length of the CDR3 is 13 residues. Deletions cut 0 bases from V and 2 bases from J, with 5 bases between. The whole variable domain, filled in from reference TRBV5-6 and TRBJ2-5, reads DAGVTQSPTHLIKTRGQQVTLRCSPKSGHDTVSWYQQALGQGPQFIFQYYEEEERQRGNFPDRFSGHQFPNYSSELNVNALLLGDSALYLCASSLVRQETQYFGPGTRLLVL.

The genes are TRBV18 and TRBJ2-1; D gene unclear. The CDR3 extends over 15 amino acids. Trimming took 0 bases from V and 8 from J, leaving 14 bases between them. CDR1 KGHSH and CDR2 LQKENI come from the germline V gene. The CDR3 loop is CASSPPGREVHEQFF. The DNA of the CDR3 is TGTGCCAGCTCACCACCCGGCAGAGAGGTGCATGAGCAGTTCTTC. Full variable domain (rest looked up from reference TRBV18 and TRBJ2-1): NAGVMQNPRHLVRRRGQEARLRCSPMKGHSHVYWYRQLPEEGLKFMVYLQKENIIDESGMPKERFSAEFPKEGPSILRIQQVVRGDSAAYFCASSPPGREVHEQFFGPGTRLTVL.

This chain uses TRBV27 with TRBJ2-1, with 7 nucleotides matching TRBD1. V trimming: 6 bases; J trimming: 4 bases; junction bases outside the gene matches: 3. The CDR3 spans 13 residues. Per germline, CDR1 MNHEY and CDR2 SMNVEV (reference sequence). The CDR3 sequence is CASRKGQYNEQFF. CDR3 sequence (DNA): TGTGCCAGCAGAAAGGGACAGTACAATGAGCAGTTCTTC.

This chain uses TRBV6-2 or TRBV6-3 with TRBJ2-7; tentative D call: TRBD2 (5 bases). V was clipped by 0 bases and J by 5 bases, with 14 bases between them. CDR3 length: 15 amino acids. Germline CDR1 is MNHEY and CDR2 is SVGEGT. The CDR3 protein is CASSYSQTSTDEQYF. As DNA, the CDR3 is TGTGCCAGCAGTTACTCCCAAACTAGTACCGACGAGCAGTACTTC.

This clone appeared a single time. The V gene is TRBV25-1, the J gene TRBJ2-7; D not certain. The CDR3 is 12 residues long. V lost 10 bases and J 2 bases, leaving 12 bases between the germline ends. Germline V gene sequence: CDR1 MGHDK, CDR2 SYGVNS. For the CDR3, the DNA is TGTGCCACCCGACATGACGCCTACGAGCAGTACTTC. It yields the protein CATRHDAYEQYF.

In nucleotides, the CDR3 is TGCGCCAGCAGCCAAGTTATGGGGGGGCATCGGAATGAGCAGTTCTTC. Translation: CASSQVMGGHRNEQFF. The chain is built from TRBV4-3 and TRBJ2-1; D may be TRBD2 (7 bases). The CDR3 length is 16 residues. Germline CDR1 and CDR2: LGHNA and YSLEER. Trimming removed 1 base from V and 7 bases from J, with 17 bases in between.

The genes are TRBV2 and TRBJ2-7, with D hard to call. The CDR3 consists of 15 residues. Germline V gene lookup returns CDR1 SNHLY and CDR2 FYNNEI. With 3 bases removed from V and 6 bases from J, the gap between germline ends came to 18 bases. The CDR3 DNA sequence: TGTGCCAGCAGTGACGGTACTCTCGGTCCCTCCGAGCAGTACTTC. Translation gives CASSDGTLGPSEQYF.

The V call is TRBV4-2, the J call TRBJ2-7; perhaps TRBD2 as D (6 bases). The CDR3 covers 14 residues. Germline CDR1 is LGHNA and CDR2 is YNFKEQ. The V end was cut by 0 bases, the J end by 3 bases, with 9 bases between. The CDR3 loop reads CASSQEERVYEQYF. The CDR3 bases are TGTGCCAGCAGCCAAGAGGAGCGGGTCTACGAGCAGTACTTC.

The rearrangement joins TRBV24-1 to TRBJ2-3, with D possibly TRBD2 on 7 matching bases. Trimming removed 0 bases at V and 2 bases at J, with 8 bases between. CDR1 is KGHDR, CDR2 SFDVKD, per germline. The length of the CDR3 is 15 residues. CDR3 DNA sequence: TGTGCCACCAGTGATTTGGGGGGGGCCACAGATACGCAGTATTTT. The encoded protein is CATSDLGGATDTQYF.

The chain is built from TRBV7-9 and TRBJ2-5; tentative D call: TRBD2 (5 bases). The CDR3 contains 15 residues. CDR1 is SEHNR, CDR2 FQNEAQ, per germline (reference sequence). V was pared by 5 bases and J by 5 bases, with 18 bases between. As DNA, the CDR3 is TGTGCCAGCAGCATACGACTAAGAACTTTGGAGACCCAGTACTTC. Amino acids: CASSIRLRTLETQYF.

This chain links TRBV3-1 (or the pseudogene TRBV3-2) with TRBJ2-7, with 12 bases lining up with TRBD2. Germline V gene lookup returns CDR1 LGHDT and CDR2 YNNKEL (reference sequence). The CDR3 totals 16 residues. V lost 4 bases and J lost 1; bases outside the gene matches: 5. CDR3 residues: CASSPHLAGGSYEQYF. The CDR3 DNA reads as TGTGCCAGCAGCCCGCACCTAGCGGGAGGGTCCTACGAGCAGTACTTC.

About this clone: The sample carries other DNA sequences with the same CDR3. The chain uses TRBV7-8 and TRBJ1-6; D uncertain. The CDR3 is 15 amino acids. CDR1 and CDR2 from the germline V gene are SGHVS and FQNEAQ. The V and J ends lost 1 base and 4 bases respectively, with 8 bases between them. The CDR3 sequence is CASSLVGSYNSPLHF. DNA for the CDR3: TGTGCCAGCAGCTTAGTCGGGTCATATAATTCACCCCTCCACTTT.

The V and J genes are TRBV11-3 and TRBJ2-5; tentative D call: TRBD1 (5 bases). Germline CDR1 SGHNT, CDR2 YENEEA. Between the trimmed V and J ends, which lost 5 bases and 7 bases, there was a span of 8 bases. The CDR3 contains 11 residues. CDR3 coding DNA: TGTGCCAGCAGCGAAGGGGTGACCCAGTACTTC. Its protein product is CASSEGVTQYF.

The J gene is TRBJ1-3, the V gene TRBV4-2; unclear D gene. CDR1 and CDR2 from the germline V gene are LGHNA and YNFKEQ. The CDR3 runs 15 residues. V was shortened by 1 base and J by 0 bases, with 7 bases between the two germline ends. CDR3 sequence (DNA): TGTGCCAGCAGCCAAGGTGGACTCTCTGGAAACACCATATATTTT. Translation: CASSQGGLSGNTIYF.

This clone was detected only once. The chain links TRBV20-1 to TRBJ1-1; D gene uncertain. The CDR3 extends over 15 amino acids. Germline loops: CDR1 DFQATT, CDR2 SNEGSKA (reference sequence). V was clipped by 3 bases and J by 0 bases, with 14 bases between them. The CDR3 here is CSASVSRLMNTEAFF. DNA for the CDR3: TGCAGTGCTAGTGTAAGCAGGCTCATGAACACTGAAGCTTTCTTT.

The V gene is TRBV27, the J gene TRBJ2-1; 14 nucleotides line up with TRBD2. The V gene end was trimmed by 5 bases and the J gene end by 9 bases; junction bases not matched to a gene: 12. The CDR3 runs 17 residues. Germline V gene data show CDR1 as MNHEY and CDR2 as SMNVEV (reference sequence). CDR3 sequence reads: CASSPSPTSGGAGEQFF. CDR3 DNA: TGTGCCAGCAGTCCCTCCCCGACTAGCGGGGGGGCCGGTGAGCAGTTCTTC.

The rearrangement links TRBV27 to TRBJ2-2, with D unresolved. CDR3 length equals 15 residues. Germline V lookup: CDR1 MNHEY, CDR2 SMNVEV (reference sequence). V gave up 6 bases and J gave up 0 bases, with 11 bases separating them. The CDR3 coding sequence is TGTGCCAGCAGAGCCGATCTAGCGAACACCGGGGAGCTGTTTTTT. It is translated as CASRADLANTGELFF.

J is TRBJ1-5 and V is TRBV19; 8 bases are shared with TRBD1. The trim removed 0 bases at V and 2 bases at J, leaving 6 bases unmatched. The V gene's germline CDR1 is LNHDA and CDR2 SQIVND (reference sequence). The CDR3 is 17 amino acids. The CDR3 reads CASSIDRDRFGNQPQHF. In DNA form, the CDR3 reads TGTGCCAGTAGTATAGACCGGGACAGGTTTGGCAATCAGCCCCAGCATTTT.

This rearrangement joins TRBV9 to TRBJ2-3; the match to TRBD2 covers 8 bases. Germline values: CDR1 SGDLS, CDR2 YYNGEE. V shed 4 bases and J 1 base; nucleotides not matched to a gene: 5. The CDR3 contains 15 residues. CDR3 sequence (DNA): TGTGCCAGCAGCAGAGCGGGAGCCCGCACAGATACGCAGTATTTT. Its translation: CASSRAGARTDTQYF.

This chain links TRBV4-1 with TRBJ2-3, with TRBD1 as a possible D gene (6 bases). Germline loops: CDR1 MGHRA, CDR2 YSYEKL. The V end was cut by 1 base, the J end by 6 bases, with 17 bases between. This CDR3 region has 16 residues. This CDR3 is CASSQGVAGDGDTQYF. The DNA for the CDR3 is TGCGCCAGCAGCCAAGGGGTTGCAGGGGATGGGGATACGCAGTATTTT.

J is TRBJ1-5 and V is TRBV5-1; 12 bases line up with TRBD1. From germline, CDR1 is SGHRS and CDR2 YFSETQ. The trim removed 1 base at V and 2 bases at J, leaving 7 bases unmatched. The CDR3 sequence is 18 residues long. The CDR3 loop reads CASSLSGQGASGNQPQHF. In nucleotides, the CDR3 is TGCGCCAGCAGCTTGTCGGGACAGGGGGCTTCTGGCAATCAGCCCCAGCATTTT. The complete variable domain, with remaining parts taken from reference TRBV5-1 and TRBJ1-5, reads KAGVTQTPRYLIKTRGQQVTLSCSPISGHRSVSWYQQTPGQGLQFLFEYFSETQRNKGNFPGRFSGRQFSNSRSEMNVSTLELGDSALYLCASSLSGQGASGNQPQHFGDGTRLSIL.

The V gene is TRBV10-3, the J gene TRBJ2-3; 8 positions match TRBD1. V shed 3 bases, J shed 2 bases, and the junction held 7 bases outside the gene matches. Germline values: CDR1 ENHRY, CDR2 SYGVKD. The CDR3 length is 16 residues. CDR3 bases: TGTGCCATCAGTGACCCAGGGGGCGGGAACACAGATACGCAGTATTTT. This gives the protein CAISDPGGGNTDTQYF.

The chain joins TRBV19 to TRBJ1-6; D gene unclear. V lost 3 bases and J lost 8, with 11 bases in between. Germline V gives CDR1 LNHDA, CDR2 SQIVND (reference sequence). This CDR3 region has 14 residues. The CDR3 region is CASSIMGLHSPLHF. Here the CDR3 DNA reads TGTGCCAGTAGTATCATGGGCCTGCATTCACCCCTCCACTTT. The whole variable domain, remainder taken from reference TRBV19 and TRBJ1-6, is DGGITQSPKYLFRKEGQNVTLSCEQNLNHDAMYWYRQDPGQGLRLIYYSQIVNDFQKGDIAEGYSVSREKKESFPLTVTSAQKNPTAFYLCASSIMGLHSPLHFGNGTRLTVT.

This rearrangement joins TRBV6-1 to TRBJ1-5; tentatively, D is TRBD1 (5 bases). Germline V gene lookup returns CDR1 MNHNS and CDR2 SASEGT. V shed 2 bases and J shed 4 bases, with 9 bases lying between them. This CDR3 comprises 14 residues. The CDR3 sequence is CASSEYRLNQPQHF. The CDR3 DNA is TGTGCCAGCAGTGAATACAGGCTGAATCAGCCCCAGCATTTT.

This sequence joins TRBV6-6 and TRBJ1-6; the D gene is possibly TRBD1 (6 bases). Trimming took off 2 bases at V and 10 bases at J, with 6 bases between the two ends. This CDR3 has 12 amino acids. Per the germline V gene, CDR1 is MNHNY and CDR2 is SVGAGI (reference sequence). The chain's CDR3 is CASSYGGSPLHF. DNA of the CDR3: TGTGCCAGCAGTTACGGGGGCTCACCCCTCCACTTT.

The chain employs TRBV2 and TRBJ2-5, with 9 bases matching TRBD2. The CDR3 is 16 amino acids. V lost 6 bases to trimming and J lost 4 bases; unmatched junction nucleotides: 12. The germline V gene has CDR1 SNHLY and CDR2 FYNNEI. The CDR3 protein is CASRGTASGEVETQYF. CDR3 nucleotides: TGTGCCAGCAGGGGGACGGCTAGCGGGGAAGTAGAGACCCAGTACTTC.